This TCR beta chain was recorded in a study of identifying expanded T cells in peripheral blood. As for this clone: As yet, its antigen is unknown.

Germline V gives CDR1 MDHEN, CDR2 SYDVKM. Unmatched junction bases numbered 2, after V lost 5 bases and J lost 1 base. CDR3 length equals 14 residues. Sequenced by immunoSEQ multiplex PCR; TCRdb stores in-frame clones only, minus some. The table has under 85,000 clones, 80% to 85% seen once. Overall study results and limits: Over around two and four weeks, about 15 and 19 clones changed, versus around 1.2 between replicates.

Healthy donors had no documented immune events, such as infections, while sampled. V and J are TRBV28 and TRBJ1-3; TRBD1 matches at 7 bases. The clonotype originates from a person aged 18 to 70 in good health. Material for sequencing was blood. The CDR3 region is CASSPGGSGNTIYF. In nucleotides, the CDR3 is TGTGCCAGCAGTCCAGGGGGTTCTGGAAACACCATATATTTT.